The 19 T cell receptor beta chains reported below all come from one sample, sequenced in a study of Ad26.COV2.S vaccination and SARS-CoV-2 variants. Noted treatment: 15 to 20 received Ad26.COV2.S at low or high dose, single or two shots; roughly five received placebo; per-sample allocation not given. Vaccine and placebo recipients were sampled on day 63 after the first injection. TCRdb's copy holds only in-frame clones and misses some; the assay was immunoSEQ multiplex PCR. The sample yields fewer than 400,000 clones, roughly nine tenths seen once. Sequenced here: peripheral blood, sampled in a trial of Ad26.COV2.S vaccine versus placebo. The receptors stem from a person aged 18 to 65 who received the Ad26.COV2.S COVID-19 vaccine or a placebo.

To note about this clone: The sample has other DNA sequences that encode this CDR3 too. The V gene is TRBV7-8, the J gene TRBJ1-5, with unresolved D. Germline V CDR1 and CDR2: SGHVS, FQNEAQ. CDR3 length: 15 amino acids. V was trimmed by 1 base and J by 0 bases, leaving 7 bases between them. In DNA, the CDR3 is TGTGCCAGCAGCTTAGGGGATTATAGCAATCAGCCCCAGCATTTT. Protein product: CASSLGDYSNQPQHF.

The V call is TRBV1, the J call TRBJ2-6. TRBV1 is deemed a pseudogene. This CDR3 contains 11 residues. The CDR3: CTSRRANVLTF. The CDR3 bases are TGCACCAGCAGGCGGGCCAACGTCCTGACTTTC.

CDR3 DNA: TGCGCCAGCAGCCCTCAGTCGGCCCCAGCCAATCAGCCCCAGCATTTT. It codes for CASSPQSAPANQPQHF. This chain uses TRBV4-1 with TRBJ1-5; D remains unclear. V was cut by 4 bases and J by 3 bases, with 16 bases left in between. This CDR3 spans 16 amino acids. CDR1 is MGHRA and CDR2 is YSYEKL in the germline V gene.

This sequence joins TRBV6-6 and TRBJ2-7, with unresolved D. Germline CDR1 is MNHNY and CDR2 is SVGAGI (reference sequence). The CDR3 sequence is 13 residues long. V lost 6 bases and J 7 bases, leaving 16 bases between the germline ends. The DNA for the CDR3 is TGTGCCAGCAGGGCTGGGCTTACCGGGGAGCAGTACTTC. Translating it yields CASRAGLTGEQYF.

For this clone: This may be a read error: a much more frequent sequence differs by one nucleotide. V is TRBV6-6 and J is TRBJ1-1; D not resolved. This CDR3 has 13 amino acids. Germline V gene data show CDR1 as MNHNY and CDR2 as SVGAGI (reference sequence). The V and J ends lost 0 bases and 1 base respectively, with 3 bases between them. The CDR3 reads CASSYSENTEAFF. CDR3 nucleotide sequence: TGTGCCAGCAGTTACTCTGAGAACACTGAAGCTTTCTTT.

This clone was counted once. This sequence joins TRBV7-9 and TRBJ2-3; 7 nucleotides match TRBD2. The CDR3 has 12 amino acids. Germline V gives CDR1 SEHNR, CDR2 FQNEAQ (reference sequence). Trimming at V came to 3 bases and at J to 6 bases, leaving 0 bases not matched to a gene. CDR3: CASSFGGDTQYF. The CDR3 DNA reads TGTGCCAGCAGCTTCGGGGGGGATACGCAGTATTTT. Full variable domain (remainder filled in from reference TRBV7-9 and TRBJ2-3): DTGVSQNPRHKITKRGQNVTFRCDPISEHNRLYWYRQTLGQGPEFLTYFQNEAQLEKSRLLSDRFSAERPKGSFSTLEIQRTEQGDSAMYLCASSFGGDTQYFGPGTRLTVL.

The CDR3 nucleotides read TGTGCCAGCACAGTGGAAGAGACCCAGTACTTC. Amino acid sequence: CASTVEETQYF. The V and J genes are TRBV7-6 and TRBJ2-5; D remains unclear. Germline CDR1 SGHVS, CDR2 FNYEAQ. Trimming pared 7 bases from V and 3 bases from J, leaving 6 bases between. The CDR3 spans 11 residues. The variable domain in full, completed from reference TRBV7-6 and TRBJ2-5, reads GAGVSQSPRYKVTKRGQDVALRCDPISGHVSLYWYRQALGQGPEFLTYFNYEAQQDKSGLPNDRFSAERPEGSISTLTIQRTEQRDSAMYRCASTVEETQYFGPGTRLLVL.

The rearrangement uses TRBV6-5 and TRBJ2-7; weak D call: TRBD2 (6 bases). Germline assignment: CDR1 MNHEY and CDR2 SVGAGI. V gave up 7 bases and J gave up 6 bases, with 13 bases separating them. The CDR3 contains 12 residues. In DNA form, the CDR3 reads TGTGCCAGCAATACACCGGAGGGCGAGCAGTACTTC. It codes for CASNTPEGEQYF.

The chain has TRBV6-6 and TRBJ1-6; 9 bases are shared with TRBD1. The CDR3 runs to 16 residues. The germline V gene encodes CDR1 MNHNY and CDR2 SVGAGI (reference sequence). V shed 2 bases, J shed 3 bases, and the junction held 2 bases outside the gene matches. The CDR3 protein is CASSYGDRVYNSPLHF. CDR3 DNA: TGTGCCAGCAGTTACGGGGACAGGGTCTATAATTCACCCCTCCACTTT.

This sequence joins TRBV5-1 and TRBJ2-5; D gene ambiguous. The CDR3 has 13 residues. The V gene lost 0 bases and the J gene lost 5 bases, with 8 bases spanning the gap. Germline V gene data show CDR1 as SGHRS and CDR2 as YFSETQ. CDR3: CASSLARRETQYF. CDR3 DNA: TGCGCCAGCAGCTTGGCTCGGCGGGAGACCCAGTACTTC.

The V gene is TRBV18, the J gene TRBJ1-2, with TRBD1 as a possible D gene (5 bases). The CDR3 is made up of 14 amino acids. Germline CDR1 reads KGHSH; CDR2 reads LQKENI. Between the trimmed V and J ends, which lost 6 bases and 3 bases, there was a span of 14 bases. CDR3 region: CASSPRQTDYGYTF. CDR3 DNA sequence: TGTGCCAGCTCTCCGAGACAGACAGACTATGGCTACACCTTC.

J is TRBJ2-2 and V is TRBV4-1; D is unclear. From germline, CDR1 is MGHRA and CDR2 YSYEKL. V lost 4 bases and J 6 bases, leaving 3 bases between the germline ends. This CDR3 region has 11 residues. CDR3 coding DNA: TGCGCCAGCAGCCTATCCGGGGAGCTGTTTTTT. This translates into CASSLSGELFF.

This rearrangement joins TRBV7-2 to TRBJ2-1, with TRBD1 as a possible D gene (5 bases). V was pared by 0 bases and J by 8 bases, with 11 bases between. From germline, CDR1 is SGHTA and CDR2 FQGNSA. This CDR3 region has 14 residues. DNA of the CDR3: TGTGCCAGCAGCTTAGCGAATCAGGGCCATGAGCAGTTCTTC. Protein: CASSLANQGHEQFF.

The chain combines TRBV6-1 with TRBJ2-2; D not resolved. Germline values: CDR1 MNHNS, CDR2 SASEGT. The CDR3 consists of 14 residues. V was trimmed by 3 bases and J by 3 bases, leaving 8 bases between them. CDR3 coding DNA: TGTGCCAGCAGTGATGGCACCTACACCGGGGAGCTGTTTTTT. Its protein product is CASSDGTYTGELFF.

The J gene is TRBJ2-7, the V gene TRBV12-5, with D possibly being TRBD1 (6 bases). The germline V and J ends were trimmed by 3 bases and 3 bases, with 18 bases remaining between them. CDR3 length: 16 residues. CDR1 is LGHNT, CDR2 FRNRAP, per germline. CDR3 nucleotides: TGTGCTAGTGGTTTACGAACAGGGTCGAGGGGCTACGAGCAGTACTTC. The encoded protein is CASGLRTGSRGYEQYF.

This clone was detected only a few times. The same CDR3 can be traced to other DNA sequences in this sample. The chain has TRBV5-1 and TRBJ1-4, with D unclear. CDR3 length equals 15 residues. CDR1 and CDR2 from the germline V gene are SGHRS and YFSETQ. V shed 2 bases and J shed 0 bases, with 8 bases lying between them. The CDR3 region has the DNA TGCGCCAGCAGCTTAGCATTTACAACTAATGAAAAACTGTTTTTT. Protein product: CASSLAFTTNEKLFF. Filled out from reference TRBV5-1 and TRBJ1-4, the complete variable domain reads KAGVTQTPRYLIKTRGQQVTLSCSPISGHRSVSWYQQTPGQGLQFLFEYFSETQRNKGNFPGRFSGRQFSNSRSEMNVSTLELGDSALYLCASSLAFTTNEKLFFGSGTQLSVL.

This clone has a single count. The chain carries TRBV7-8 and TRBJ1-5, with D perhaps TRBD1 (5 bases). V was cut by 5 bases and J by 5 bases, with 19 bases left in between. CDR3 size: 16 residues. CDR1 is SGHVS, CDR2 FQNEAQ, per germline. This CDR3 is CASSPRTGNADQPQHF. Written as DNA, the CDR3 is TGTGCCAGCAGCCCGCGAACAGGCAATGCAGATCAGCCCCAGCATTTT.

The chain couples TRBV19 to TRBJ1-1; perhaps TRBD1 as D (6 bases). Per the germline V gene, CDR1 is LNHDA and CDR2 is SQIVND (reference sequence). The CDR3 extends over 14 amino acids. V lost 9 bases, J lost 1 base, and 15 bases lay in between. Written as DNA, the CDR3 is TGTGCCAGCTGTCATGGGGGCTCGAACACTGAAGCTTTCTTT. This translates into CASCHGGSNTEAFF.

This chain joins TRBV6-1 and TRBJ2-2; 11 bases map to TRBD2. Germline lookup yields CDR1 MNHNS and CDR2 SASEGT. After removal of 2 bases from V and 6 bases from J, the junction contained 8 bases not matched to a gene. The CDR3 totals 17 residues. The chain's CDR3 is CASSEPRPSGGPGELFF. The CDR3, as DNA: TGTGCCAGCAGTGAACCAAGGCCTAGCGGGGGGCCCGGGGAGCTGTTTTTT.